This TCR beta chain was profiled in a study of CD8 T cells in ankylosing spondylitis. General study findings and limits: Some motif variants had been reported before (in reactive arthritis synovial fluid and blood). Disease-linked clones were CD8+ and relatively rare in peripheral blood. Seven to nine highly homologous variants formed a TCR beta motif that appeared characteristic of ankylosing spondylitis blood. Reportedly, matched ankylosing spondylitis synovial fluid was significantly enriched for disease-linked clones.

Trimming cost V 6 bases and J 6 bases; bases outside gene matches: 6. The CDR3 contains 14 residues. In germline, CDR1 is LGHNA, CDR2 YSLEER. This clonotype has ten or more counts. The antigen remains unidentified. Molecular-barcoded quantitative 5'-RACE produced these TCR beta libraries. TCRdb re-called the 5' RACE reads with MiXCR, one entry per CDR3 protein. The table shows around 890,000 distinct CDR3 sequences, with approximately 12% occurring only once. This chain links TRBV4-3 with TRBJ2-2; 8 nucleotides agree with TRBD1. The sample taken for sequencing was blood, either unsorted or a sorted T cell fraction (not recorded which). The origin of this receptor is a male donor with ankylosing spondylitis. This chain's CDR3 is CASRRTGIAGELFF. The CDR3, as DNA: TGCGCCAGCAGACGGACAGGGATCGCCGGGGAGCTGTTTTTT.